The 14 T cell receptor beta chains below were found in one sample sequenced in a study of cytomegalovirus exposure and HLA in healthy donors. Sequencing was performed with immunoSEQ multiplex PCR; in TCRdb, only in-frame clones are kept and a portion is missing. The sample carries about 280,000 clones, roughly 90% recorded once. Sequencing input: PBMCs. Receptors originate from a woman younger than 30 in good health and CMV-seronegative.

The chain uses TRBV6-6 and TRBJ1-5; D may be TRBD1 (6 bases). Germline V gene sequence: CDR1 MNHNY, CDR2 SVGAGI (reference sequence). Between the trimmed V and J ends, which lost 7 bases and 5 bases, there was a span of 12 bases. The CDR3 spans 13 residues. The chain's CDR3 is CASTPQGYQPQHF. In DNA, the CDR3 is TGTGCCAGCACTCCTCAGGGGTATCAGCCCCAGCATTTT.

The V gene is TRBV9, the J gene TRBJ2-7; D might be TRBD2 (6 bases). Trimming pared 4 bases from V and 3 bases from J, leaving 17 bases between. The CDR3 is 15 amino acids. Per the germline V gene, CDR1 is SGDLS and CDR2 is YYNGEE. CDR3 in DNA: TGTGCCAGCAGCCTAACCGGGACTTCCAACTACGAGCAGTACTTC. Protein product: CASSLTGTSNYEQYF. The whole variable domain, filled in from reference TRBV9 and TRBJ2-7, reads DSGVTQTPKHLITATGQRVTLRCSPRSGDLSVYWYQQSLDQGLQFLIQYYNGEERAKGNILERFSAQQFPDLHSELNLSSLELGDSALYFCASSLTGTSNYEQYFGPGTRLTVT.

The chain has TRBV5-4 and TRBJ2-3; D uncertain. CDR1 and CDR2 (germline): SGHNT, YYREEE (reference sequence). Trimming removed 0 bases from V and 2 bases from J, with 4 bases in between. This CDR3 contains 13 residues. The CDR3 nucleotides read TGTGCCAGCAGCTTGGTCCTCACAGATACGCAGTATTTT. Its protein is CASSLVLTDTQYF.

This chain joins TRBV7-6 and TRBJ2-7; tentatively, D is TRBD1 (6 bases). The V end was cut by 1 base, the J end by 7 bases, with 17 bases between. The CDR3 totals 15 residues. The germline V gene encodes CDR1 SGHVS and CDR2 FNYEAQ. Here the CDR3 DNA reads TGTGCCAGCAGCTTAGGGGCCAGGGGAGCGAGTGAGCAGTACTTC. Residues: CASSLGARGASEQYF.

This clone appeared once. The chain uses TRBV2 and TRBJ2-1; D possibly corresponds to TRBD1 (6 bases). CDR3 length: 13 residues. Germline loops: CDR1 SNHLY, CDR2 FYNNEI. Trimming took off 4 bases at V and 8 bases at J, with 12 bases between the two ends. Here the CDR3 reads CASSVQGPHEQFF. The CDR3 DNA reads TGTGCCAGCAGTGTTCAGGGGCCGCATGAGCAGTTCTTC.

This clone was picked up one time. J is TRBJ2-3 and V is TRBV28; 7 bases fit TRBD1. The ends lost 5 bases at V and 1 base at J; junction bases unmatched: 9. CDR1 and CDR2 (germline): MDHEN, SYDVKM. This CDR3 comprises 16 residues. CDR3 in amino acids: CASSPFRGRGTDTQYF. The CDR3, as DNA: TGTGCCAGCAGTCCGTTTAGGGGGCGTGGCACAGATACGCAGTATTTT.

The chain links TRBV9 to TRBJ2-7; no clear D gene. Germline V CDR1 and CDR2: SGDLS, YYNGEE. The V gene lost 0 bases and the J gene lost 6 bases, with 7 bases spanning the gap. The CDR3 runs to 12 residues. The CDR3 here is CASSVGSREQYF. The CDR3 nucleotides are TGTGCCAGCAGCGTAGGTAGCCGCGAGCAGTACTTC.

V and J are TRBV4-3 and TRBJ1-2, with TRBD1 as a possible D gene (6 bases). The CDR3 runs 16 residues. V was clipped by 0 bases and J by 4 bases, with 15 bases between them. Germline CDR1 is LGHNA and CDR2 is YSLEER. CDR3 nucleotides: TGCGCCAGCAGCCAAGAATCCCCGCCACAGGGCTATGGCTACACCTTC. Residues: CASSQESPPQGYGYTF.

This chain joins TRBV10-2 and TRBJ2-5, with D perhaps matching TRBD1 (7 bases). Germline CDR1 WSHSY, CDR2 SAAADI. The CDR3 contains 14 residues. The V end was cut by 6 bases, the J end by 4 bases, with 15 bases between. CDR3 in amino acids: CASRSPGGGETQYF. The CDR3 bases are TGCGCCAGCAGGTCGCCAGGGGGAGGAGAGACCCAGTACTTC.

This chain uses TRBV30 with TRBJ2-5, with D tentatively TRBD2 (6 bases). The CDR3 length is 14 residues. The V and J ends lost 0 bases and 7 bases respectively, with 15 bases between them. Germline V gene lookup returns CDR1 GTSNPN and CDR2 SVGIG (reference sequence). CDR3 DNA sequence: TGTGCCTGGAGTGTACTGGAGGGTGTTGGGACCCAGTACTTC. Amino acids: CAWSVLEGVGTQYF.

V gene TRBV5-4 combines with J gene TRBJ1-4; a possible D gene is TRBD1 (5 bases). From germline, CDR1 is SGHNT and CDR2 YYREEE (reference sequence). Trimming left V 2 bases short and J 8 bases short, with 13 bases between. This CDR3 contains 14 residues. The CDR3 protein is CASSFGGEQEKLFF. The CDR3 DNA reads as TGTGCCAGCAGCTTCGGGGGTGAGCAGGAAAAACTGTTTTTT.

This chain uses TRBV19 with TRBJ1-1; D call uncertain. In germline, CDR1 is LNHDA, CDR2 SQIVND (reference sequence). V lost 2 bases and J lost 4, with 8 bases in between. The CDR3 is made up of 13 amino acids. The CDR3 sequence is CASSIPGSTEAFF. CDR3 in DNA: TGTGCCAGTAGTATACCGGGTTCCACTGAAGCTTTCTTT.

This clone was seen more than once but under ten times. V and J are TRBV28 and TRBJ1-2, with unresolved D. V shed 7 bases and J shed 0 bases, with 12 bases lying between them. Germline assignment: CDR1 MDHEN and CDR2 SYDVKM. The CDR3 has 14 residues. As DNA, the CDR3 is TGTGCCAGCACCGTTGGGCGGGCTAACTATGGCTACACCTTC. Translation: CASTVGRANYGYTF.

This clone was observed once. The V and J genes are TRBV30 and TRBJ2-1, with 10 bases matching TRBD2. The CDR3 loop spans 16 amino acids. Germline CDR1 reads GTSNPN; CDR2 reads SVGIG (reference sequence). The ends lost 3 bases at V and 3 bases at J; junction bases unmatched: 8. CDR3 bases: TGTGCCTGGAGGGATGCTAGCGGGAGAGACTACAATGAGCAGTTCTTC. As protein: CAWRDASGRDYNEQFF.